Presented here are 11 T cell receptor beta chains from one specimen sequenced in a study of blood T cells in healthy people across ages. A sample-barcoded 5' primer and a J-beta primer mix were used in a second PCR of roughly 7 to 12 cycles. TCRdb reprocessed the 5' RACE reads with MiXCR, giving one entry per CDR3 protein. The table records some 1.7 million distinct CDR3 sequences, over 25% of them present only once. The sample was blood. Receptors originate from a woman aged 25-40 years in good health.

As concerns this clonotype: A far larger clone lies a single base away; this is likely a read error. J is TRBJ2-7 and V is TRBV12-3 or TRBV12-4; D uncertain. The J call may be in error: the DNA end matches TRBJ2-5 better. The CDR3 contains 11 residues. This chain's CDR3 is CASSFWETQYF. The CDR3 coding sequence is TGTGCCAGCAGTTTTTGGGAGACCCAGTACTTC.

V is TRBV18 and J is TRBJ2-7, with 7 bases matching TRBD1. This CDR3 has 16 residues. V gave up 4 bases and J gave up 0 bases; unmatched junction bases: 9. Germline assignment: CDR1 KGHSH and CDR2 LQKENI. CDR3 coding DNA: TGTGCCAGCTCACAGCAAGGTCCAGGGGGCTCCTACGAGCAGTACTTC. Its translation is CASSQQGPGGSYEQYF.

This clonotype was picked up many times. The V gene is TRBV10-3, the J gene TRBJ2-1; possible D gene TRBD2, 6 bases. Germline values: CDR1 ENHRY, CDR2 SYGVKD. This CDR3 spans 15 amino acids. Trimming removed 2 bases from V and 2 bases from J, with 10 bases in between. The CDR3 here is CAISEGLAPYNEQFF. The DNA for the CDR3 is TGTGCCATCAGTGAGGGCCTAGCGCCCTACAATGAGCAGTTCTTC.

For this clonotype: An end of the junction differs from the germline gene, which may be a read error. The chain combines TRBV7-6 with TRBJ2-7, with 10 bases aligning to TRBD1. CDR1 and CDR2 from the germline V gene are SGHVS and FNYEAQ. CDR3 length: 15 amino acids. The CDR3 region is CASSLGQGVRYGQYF. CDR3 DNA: TGTGCCAGCAGCCTAGGACAGGGGGTAAGGTACGGGCAGTACTTC.

The CDR3 here is CASKVEYSNQPQHF. In nucleotides, the CDR3 is TGTGCCAGCAAGGTGGAGTATAGCAATCAGCCCCAGCATTTT. This chain connects TRBV28 to TRBJ1-5, with D unclear. The V gene lost 7 bases and the J gene lost 0 bases, with 10 bases spanning the gap. CDR3 size: 14 residues. Germline CDR1 is MDHEN and CDR2 is SYDVKM.

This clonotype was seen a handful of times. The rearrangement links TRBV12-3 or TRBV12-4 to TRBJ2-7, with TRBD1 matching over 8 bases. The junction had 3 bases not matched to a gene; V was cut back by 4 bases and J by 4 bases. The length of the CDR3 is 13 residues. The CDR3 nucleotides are TGTGCCAGCAGTTGGGACAGGTTATACGAGCAGTACTTC. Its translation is CASSWDRLYEQYF.

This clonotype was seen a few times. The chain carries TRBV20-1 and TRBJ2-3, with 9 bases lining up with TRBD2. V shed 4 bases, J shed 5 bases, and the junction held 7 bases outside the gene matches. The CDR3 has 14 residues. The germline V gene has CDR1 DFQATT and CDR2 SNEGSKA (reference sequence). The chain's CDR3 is CSAIEREVKDTQYF. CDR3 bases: TGCAGTGCTATCGAGCGGGAGGTGAAAGATACGCAGTATTTT.

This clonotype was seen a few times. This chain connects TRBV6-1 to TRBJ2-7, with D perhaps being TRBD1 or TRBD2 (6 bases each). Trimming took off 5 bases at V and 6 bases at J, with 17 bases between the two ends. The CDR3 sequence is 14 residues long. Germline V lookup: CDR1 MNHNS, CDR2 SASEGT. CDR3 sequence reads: CASSPTQQGGEQYF. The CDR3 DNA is TGTGCCAGCAGTCCAACCCAACAGGGAGGCGAGCAGTACTTC.

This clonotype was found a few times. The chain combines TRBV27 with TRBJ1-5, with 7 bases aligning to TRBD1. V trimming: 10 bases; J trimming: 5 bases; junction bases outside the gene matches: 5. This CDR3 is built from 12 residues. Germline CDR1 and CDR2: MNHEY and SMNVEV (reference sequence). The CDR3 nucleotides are TGTGCCACCGGGACAGATGATCAGCCCCAGCATTTT. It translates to CATGTDDQPQHF.

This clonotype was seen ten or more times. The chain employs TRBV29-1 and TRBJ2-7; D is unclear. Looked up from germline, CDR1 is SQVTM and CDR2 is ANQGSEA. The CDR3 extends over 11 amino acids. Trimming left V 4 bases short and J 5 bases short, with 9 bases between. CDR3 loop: CSVGEGNEQYF. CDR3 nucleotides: TGCAGCGTTGGGGAAGGGAACGAGCAGTACTTC.

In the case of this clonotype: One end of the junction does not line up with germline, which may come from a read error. CDR3 sequence: CTSSSQPGANVLTF. The CDR3 region has the DNA TGTACCAGCAGTTCCCAACCTGGGGCCAACGTCCTGACTTTC. This chain uses TRBV12-3 or TRBV12-4 with TRBJ2-6; D is undetermined. CDR3 size: 14 residues.